This TCR beta chain was recorded in a study of cytomegalovirus exposure and HLA in healthy donors. In the PCR, 60 Vbeta and 13 Jbeta primers were used. In the authors' workflow: In a later analysis, the count reached about 75 million unique TCR beta chains, with roughly 11 million shared. This table comes from immunoSEQ multiplex PCR, and its TCRdb copy is limited to in-frame clones, with some not included. V and J calls plus clone size are reproduced from that table; the DNA served to infer D and trimming. The sample carries about 190,000 clones, 79% recorded once. Study-wide results and limits: HLA-A and HLA-B allele assignments for most subjects were reportedly predicted accurately using TCR beta sequences. When a later analysis was performed, an Asian-associated ancestry cluster reportedly had fewer N-insertions than the approximately 690-donor mean.

A note on this clone: Its cognate antigen is unknown.

V lost 0 bases, J lost 7 bases, and 7 bases lay in between. The CDR3 covers 13 residues. Per germline, CDR1 SGHVS and CDR2 FQNEAQ. The source is a woman aged 18-29 years in good health and CMV-seronegative. The sample comprised PBMCs. The chain links TRBV7-8 to TRBJ2-1, with a tentative D call TRBD1 (5 bases). CDR3 region: CASSLADRNEQFF. CDR3 coding DNA: TGTGCCAGCAGCTTAGCCGACAGAAATGAGCAGTTCTTC. Based on the CDR3 plus reference TRBV7-8 and TRBJ2-1, the full variable domain is GAGVSQSPRYKVAKRGQDVALRCDPISGHVSLFWYQQALGQGPEFLTYFQNEAQLDKSGLPSDRFFAERPEGSVSTLKIQRTQQEDSAVYLCASSLADRNEQFFGPGTRLTVL.